The next 26 T cell receptor beta chains were all read from a single sample in a study of T cell responses to AZD1222 COVID-19 vaccine. Clones were read by immunoSEQ multiplex PCR, and TCRdb kept only the in-frame ones, dropping some. This table has about 140,000 clones, 88% appearing once. Source: peripheral blood, taken on day 0 of AZD1222 vaccination. These receptors were collected from an adult in good health.

V is TRBV10-1 and J is TRBJ2-1; a possible D gene is TRBD2 (6 bases). The V gene's germline CDR1 is WNHNN and CDR2 SYGVQD (reference sequence). The CDR3 has 17 amino acids. The germline V and J ends were trimmed by 2 bases and 0 bases, with 14 bases remaining between them. CDR3 residues: CASSEGGLPSSYNEQFF. In DNA, the CDR3 is TGCGCCAGCAGTGAGGGGGGACTGCCGAGCTCCTACAATGAGCAGTTCTTC.

This sequence joins TRBV11-2 and TRBJ2-7; 8 bases are a match to TRBD1. CDR3 length: 14 amino acids. The V gene end was trimmed by 4 bases and the J gene end by 3 bases; junction bases not matched to a gene: 5. Germline V gene sequence: CDR1 SGHAT, CDR2 FQNNGV. In nucleotides, the CDR3 is TGTGCCAGCAGCTCAAACAGGGGGTACTACGAGCAGTACTTC. It specifies CASSSNRGYYEQYF.

The V call is TRBV18, the J call TRBJ1-3; a possible D gene is TRBD1 (5 bases). The CDR3 consists of 15 residues. V dropped 6 bases and J dropped 1 base, with 13 bases sitting between them. Germline-derived CDR1 and CDR2 are KGHSH and LQKENI. The CDR3 sequence: CASSNLGESGNTIYF. The DNA for the CDR3 is TGTGCCAGCTCTAACCTGGGGGAATCTGGAAACACCATATATTTT.

V gene TRBV4-3 combines with J gene TRBJ2-7; D perhaps matches TRBD2 (6 bases). This CDR3 region has 18 residues. The ends were cut back, 1 base at V and 0 bases at J, with 19 bases in the middle. The V gene's germline CDR1 is LGHNA and CDR2 YSLEER. Written as DNA, the CDR3 is TGCGCCAGCAGCCAAGGTTTTGTAGGAGGCGGGACCTCCTACGAGCAGTACTTC. This translates into CASSQGFVGGGTSYEQYF.

The chain recombines TRBV19 with TRBJ1-1; 8 bases line up with TRBD1. CDR1 LNHDA and CDR2 SQIVND come from the germline V gene (reference sequence). This CDR3 has 14 amino acids. V shed 5 bases and J 4 bases; nucleotides not matched to a gene: 6. CDR3 bases: TGTGCCAGTAGTCTGACAGGGGCGGTCACTGAAGCTTTCTTT. This encodes CASSLTGAVTEAFF.

The chain is built from TRBV6-1 and TRBJ1-2; no reliable D call. Trimming stripped 1 base from V and 4 bases from J, with 10 bases between. Germline assignment: CDR1 MNHNS and CDR2 SASEGT. The CDR3 extends over 14 amino acids. In nucleotides, the CDR3 is TGTGCCAGCAGTGAAGAGGGCGACCTCTATGGCTACACCTTC. This gives the protein CASSEEGDLYGYTF.

The CDR3 reads CASRDKLGTQYF. CDR3 bases: TGTGCCAGCAGGGACAAATTAGGGACCCAGTACTTC. J is TRBJ2-5 and V is TRBV6-5, with D tentatively TRBD1 (5 bases). This CDR3 has 12 amino acids. Trimming took 6 bases from V and 7 from J, leaving 12 bases between them. Germline-derived CDR1 and CDR2 are MNHEY and SVGAGI.

This clone appeared a single time. The chain recombines TRBV5-3 with TRBJ2-7, with a possible D match to TRBD1 (7 bases). TRBV5-3 is recorded as an ORF, its role being uncertain. CDR3 length equals 16 residues. Trimming removed 3 bases from V and 1 base from J, with 17 bases in between. Here the CDR3 reads CARSWRGLGWSYEQYF. CDR3 DNA sequence: TGTGCCAGAAGCTGGAGGGGGCTCGGGTGGTCCTACGAGCAGTACTTC.

This clone was seen once. The chain recombines TRBV6-2 or TRBV6-3 with TRBJ2-1; D gene uncertain. The CDR3 sequence is 12 residues long. The germline CDR1 and CDR2 sequences are MNHEY and SVGEGT. V gave up 4 bases and J gave up 3 bases, with 4 bases separating them. CDR3: CASSSDYNEQFF. The CDR3 nucleotides are TGTGCCAGCAGTTCAGACTACAATGAGCAGTTCTTC.

This clone was observed a handful of times. The genes are TRBV7-2 and TRBJ2-7, with a tentative D call TRBD2 (6 bases). CDR1 is SGHTA, CDR2 FQGNSA, per germline. The length of the CDR3 is 15 residues. The germline V and J ends were trimmed by 5 bases and 0 bases, with 14 bases remaining between them. Here the CDR3 reads CASSQGLSVSYEQYF. DNA of the CDR3: TGTGCCAGCAGCCAGGGACTGTCAGTCTCCTACGAGCAGTACTTC.

This chain links TRBV7-2 with TRBJ1-6; a weak D match, TRBD1 (5 bases). Trimming took off 3 bases at V and 14 bases at J, with 20 bases between the two ends. This CDR3 comprises 15 residues. The germline gives CDR1 SGHTA, CDR2 FQGNSA. As DNA, the CDR3 is TGTGCCAGCAGCTTTAGTACTCAGGGCCTAGGAACCCTCCACTTT. Translating gives CASSFSTQGLGTLHF.

The chain recombines TRBV29-1 with TRBJ1-5, with D perhaps TRBD1 (5 bases). CDR3 length: 12 amino acids. Germline CDR1 and CDR2: SQVTM and ANQGSEA. V shed 4 bases and J shed 7 bases, with 11 bases lying between them. Here the CDR3 reads CSVGEPGQPQHF. CDR3 in DNA: TGCAGCGTTGGTGAACCAGGGCAGCCCCAGCATTTT.

The rearrangement links TRBV5-1 to TRBJ1-1; D remains ambiguous. Trimming left V 1 base short and J 0 bases short, with 4 bases between. The CDR3 is made up of 13 amino acids. Germline V lookup: CDR1 SGHRS, CDR2 YFSETQ. CDR3 in DNA: TGCGCCAGCAGCTTGAACGTGAACACTGAAGCTTTCTTT. Encoded protein: CASSLNVNTEAFF.

CDR3 sequence reads: CASSVGLAGVSTDTQYF. Written as DNA, the CDR3 is TGTGCCAGCAGCGTAGGACTAGCGGGAGTATCCACAGATACGCAGTATTTT. The chain joins TRBV9 to TRBJ2-3; 12 bases align to TRBD2. CDR3 length: 17 residues. The V and J ends lost 0 bases and 2 bases, in that order; junction bases with no gene match: 4. Per germline, CDR1 SGDLS and CDR2 YYNGEE.

The V and J genes are TRBV5-5 and TRBJ2-7; D is possibly TRBD1 (5 bases). The germline V gene encodes CDR1 SGHKS and CDR2 YYEKEE (reference sequence). This CDR3 region has 14 residues. Deletions cut 6 bases from V and 3 bases from J, with 16 bases between. CDR3 region: CASTPGTGFYEQYF. The CDR3 DNA follows: TGTGCCAGCACCCCCGGTACAGGTTTCTACGAGCAGTACTTC.

V usage is TRBV27 and J usage is TRBJ2-2, with 7 bases fitting TRBD1. The CDR3 consists of 14 residues. With 8 bases clipped from V and 5 bases from J, the junction kept 8 bases outside the gene matches. Germline values: CDR1 MNHEY, CDR2 SMNVEV (reference sequence). The CDR3 region has the DNA TGTGCCAGCCGCGACAGGGCTTTAACCGGGGAGCTGTTTTTT. This sequence encodes CASRDRALTGELFF.

The rearrangement joins TRBV27 to TRBJ1-6; D might be TRBD1 (5 bases). Between the trimmed V and J ends, which lost 5 bases and 13 bases, there was a span of 21 bases. This CDR3 has 15 residues. Per germline, CDR1 MNHEY and CDR2 SMNVEV (reference sequence). CDR3 amino acids: CASSPGGGRKGPLHF. The CDR3 bases are TGTGCCAGCAGTCCTGGGGGGGGGAGGAAAGGGCCCCTCCACTTT.

This chain joins TRBV11-2 and TRBJ2-7; 9 bases agree with TRBD1. The CDR3 runs to 15 residues. Germline assignment: CDR1 SGHAT and CDR2 FQNNGV. V trimming: 1 base; J trimming: 3 bases; junction bases outside the gene matches: 4. CDR3 amino acids: CASSLVGTGLYEQYF. As DNA, the CDR3 is TGTGCCAGCAGCTTAGTTGGGACAGGGCTCTACGAGCAGTACTTC.

This clone was observed a handful of times. The V and J genes are TRBV6-2 or TRBV6-3 and TRBJ1-2; D is unclear. The length of the CDR3 is 13 residues. V dropped 1 base and J dropped 8 bases, with 11 bases sitting between them. Looked up from germline, CDR1 is MNHEY and CDR2 is SVGEGT. CDR3 region: CASSYLGLRGYTF. CDR3 nucleotides: TGTGCCAGCAGTTACTTGGGATTGCGGGGCTACACCTTC.

The gene calls are TRBV5-1 and TRBJ2-1; 10 bases match TRBD2. CDR3 length equals 16 residues. With V trimmed by 2 bases and J by 8 bases, 10 bases remained unmatched. Germline loops: CDR1 SGHRS, CDR2 YFSETQ. The DNA for the CDR3 is TGCGCCAGCAGCTTAGCGGGAGGGCCCATGATCGATGAGCAGTTCTTC. This sequence encodes CASSLAGGPMIDEQFF.

This clone has just one count. The V call is TRBV9, the J call TRBJ2-1, with no clear D. V shed 2 bases and J shed 8 bases, with 11 bases lying between them. CDR1 and CDR2 (germline): SGDLS, YYNGEE. There are 13 residues in the CDR3. The CDR3 bases are TGTGCCAGCAGCGTTACCCCCTCGGATGAGCAGTTCTTC. Amino acids: CASSVTPSDEQFF. Based on the CDR3 plus reference TRBV9 and TRBJ2-1, the full variable domain is DSGVTQTPKHLITATGQRVTLRCSPRSGDLSVYWYQQSLDQGLQFLIQYYNGEERAKGNILERFSAQQFPDLHSELNLSSLELGDSALYFCASSVTPSDEQFFGPGTRLTVL.

This clone is a singleton in its sample. The chain recombines TRBV5-4 with TRBJ2-1; D is undetermined. V dropped 3 bases and J dropped 10 bases, with 17 bases sitting between them. CDR1 SGHNT and CDR2 YYREEE come from the germline V gene (reference sequence). There are 14 residues in the CDR3. In DNA, the CDR3 is TGTGCCAGCAGCTCGCAAGGCCCCAGCCCCGAGCAGTTCTTC. Translation gives CASSSQGPSPEQFF. Full variable domain (missing parts from reference TRBV5-4 and TRBJ2-1): ETGVTQSPTHLIKTRGQQVTLRCSSQSGHNTVSWYQQALGQGPQFIFQYYREEENGRGNFPPRFSGLQFPNYSSELNVNALELDDSALYLCASSSQGPSPEQFFGPGTRLTVL.

The CDR3 sequence is CATSRGDRQETQYF. Here the CDR3 DNA reads TGTGCCACCAGCAGAGGGGACAGACAAGAGACCCAGTACTTC. The J gene is TRBJ2-5, the V gene TRBV15; 7 nucleotides line up with TRBD1. In germline, CDR1 is LNHNV, CDR2 YYDKDF (reference sequence). V shed 1 base and J 2 bases; nucleotides not matched to a gene: 1. This CDR3 spans 14 amino acids.

The chain recombines TRBV7-9 with TRBJ2-7; 8 positions match TRBD1. The V and J ends lost 3 bases and 6 bases, in that order; junction bases with no gene match: 4. Germline assignment: CDR1 SEHNR and CDR2 FQNEAQ (reference sequence). The CDR3 has 13 residues. CDR3 bases: TGTGCCAGCAGCTTGACAGGGGATCGCGAGCAGTACTTC. It is translated as CASSLTGDREQYF.

The gene calls are TRBV2 and TRBJ1-6; the D is unclear. The length of the CDR3 is 15 residues. Germline V gives CDR1 SNHLY, CDR2 FYNNEI. V was pared by 7 bases and J by 3 bases, with 13 bases between. The CDR3 protein is CASILSGDYNSPLHF. CDR3 nucleotide sequence: TGTGCCAGCATCTTATCGGGAGACTATAATTCACCCCTCCACTTT.

The gene calls are TRBV30 and TRBJ2-1, with 7 bases that match TRBD2. The junction had 2 bases not matched to a gene; V was cut back by 3 bases and J by 3 bases. Germline V gene sequence: CDR1 GTSNPN, CDR2 SVGIG (reference sequence). The CDR3 loop spans 13 amino acids. Here the CDR3 reads CAWRAGVYNEQFF. In DNA form, the CDR3 reads TGTGCCTGGAGGGCGGGGGTCTACAATGAGCAGTTCTTC.